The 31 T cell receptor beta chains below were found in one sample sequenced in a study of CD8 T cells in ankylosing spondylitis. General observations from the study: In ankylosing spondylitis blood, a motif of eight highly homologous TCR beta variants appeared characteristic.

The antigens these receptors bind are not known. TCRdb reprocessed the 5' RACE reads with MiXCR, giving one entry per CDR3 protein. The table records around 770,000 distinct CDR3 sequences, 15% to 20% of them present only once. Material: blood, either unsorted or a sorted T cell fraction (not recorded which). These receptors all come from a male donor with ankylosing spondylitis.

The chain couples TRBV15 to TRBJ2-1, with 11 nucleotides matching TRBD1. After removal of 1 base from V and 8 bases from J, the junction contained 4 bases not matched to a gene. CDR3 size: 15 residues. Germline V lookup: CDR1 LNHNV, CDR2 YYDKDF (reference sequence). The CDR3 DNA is TGTGCCACCAGCAGAGGGACAGGGGGCATGGATGAGCAGTTCTTC. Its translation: CATSRGTGGMDEQFF.

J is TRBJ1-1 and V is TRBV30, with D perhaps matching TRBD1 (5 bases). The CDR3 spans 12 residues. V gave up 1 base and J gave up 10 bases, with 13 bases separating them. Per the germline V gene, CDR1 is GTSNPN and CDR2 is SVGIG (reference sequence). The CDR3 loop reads CAWSALRGAAFF. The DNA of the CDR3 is TGTGCCTGGAGTGCGTTGAGGGGAGCAGCTTTCTTT.

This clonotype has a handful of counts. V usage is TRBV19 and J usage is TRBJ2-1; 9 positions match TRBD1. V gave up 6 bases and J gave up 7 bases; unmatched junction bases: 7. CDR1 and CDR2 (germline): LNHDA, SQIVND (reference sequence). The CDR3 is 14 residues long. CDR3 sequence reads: CASRAGTGFNEQFF. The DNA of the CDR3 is TGTGCCAGTAGGGCCGGGACAGGGTTTAATGAGCAGTTCTTC. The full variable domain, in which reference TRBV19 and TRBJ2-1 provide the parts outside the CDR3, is DGGITQSPKYLFRKEGQNVTLSCEQNLNHDAMYWYRQDPGQGLRLIYYSQIVNDFQKGDIAEGYSVSREKKESFPLTVTSAQKNPTAFYLCASRAGTGFNEQFFGPGTRLTVL.

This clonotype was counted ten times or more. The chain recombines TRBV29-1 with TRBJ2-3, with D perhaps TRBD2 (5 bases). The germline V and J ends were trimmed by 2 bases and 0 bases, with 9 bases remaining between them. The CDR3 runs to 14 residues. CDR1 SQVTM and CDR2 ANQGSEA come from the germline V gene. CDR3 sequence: CSVESSDSTDTQYF. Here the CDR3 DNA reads TGCAGCGTTGAAAGTAGCGATAGCACAGATACGCAGTATTTT.

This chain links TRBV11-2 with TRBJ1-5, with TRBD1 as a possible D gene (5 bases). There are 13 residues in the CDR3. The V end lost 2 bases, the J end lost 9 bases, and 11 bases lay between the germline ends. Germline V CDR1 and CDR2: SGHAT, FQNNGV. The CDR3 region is CASSLRGVGPQHF. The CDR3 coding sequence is TGTGCCAGCAGCTTAAGAGGGGTTGGGCCCCAGCATTTT. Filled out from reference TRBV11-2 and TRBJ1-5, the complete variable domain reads EAGVAQSPRYKIIEKRQSVAFWCNPISGHATLYWYQQILGQGPKLLIQFQNNGVVDDSQLPKDRFSAERLKGVDSTLKIQPAKLEDSAVYLCASSLRGVGPQHFGDGTRLSIL.

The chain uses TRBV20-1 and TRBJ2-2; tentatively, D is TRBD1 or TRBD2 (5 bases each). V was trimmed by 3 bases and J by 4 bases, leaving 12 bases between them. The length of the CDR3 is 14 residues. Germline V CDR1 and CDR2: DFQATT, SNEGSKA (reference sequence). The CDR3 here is CSARRSGSTGELFF. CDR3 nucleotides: TGCAGTGCTAGGAGGTCAGGGAGCACCGGGGAGCTGTTTTTT.

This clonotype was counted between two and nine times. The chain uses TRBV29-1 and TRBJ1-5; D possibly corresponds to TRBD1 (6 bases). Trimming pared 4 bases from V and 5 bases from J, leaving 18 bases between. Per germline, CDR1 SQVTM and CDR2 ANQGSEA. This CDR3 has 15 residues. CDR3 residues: CSVVIPGALDQPQHF. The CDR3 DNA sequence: TGCAGCGTTGTAATTCCGGGGGCTCTTGATCAGCCCCAGCATTTT.

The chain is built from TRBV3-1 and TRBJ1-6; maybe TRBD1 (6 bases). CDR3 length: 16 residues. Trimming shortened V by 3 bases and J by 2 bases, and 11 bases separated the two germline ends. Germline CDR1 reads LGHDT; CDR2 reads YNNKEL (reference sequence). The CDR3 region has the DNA TGTGCCAGCAGCCACGAGACAGGAACCTATAATTCACCCCTCCACTTT. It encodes CASSHETGTYNSPLHF.

This CDR3 is CASSWTGGLGGEQFF. Written as DNA, the CDR3 is TGTGCCAGCAGCTGGACAGGGGGCCTCGGAGGTGAGCAGTTCTTC. The rearrangement links TRBV12-3 or TRBV12-4 to TRBJ2-1; 11 nucleotides align to TRBD1. V lost 6 bases to trimming and J lost 9 bases; unmatched junction nucleotides: 10. The CDR3 loop spans 15 amino acids.

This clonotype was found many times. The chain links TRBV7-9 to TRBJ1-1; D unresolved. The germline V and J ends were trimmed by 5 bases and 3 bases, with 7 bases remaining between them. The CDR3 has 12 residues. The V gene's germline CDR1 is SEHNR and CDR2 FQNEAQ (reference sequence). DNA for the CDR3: TGTGCCAGCAGCCGTAGGGACACTGAAGCTTTCTTT. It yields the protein CASSRRDTEAFF.

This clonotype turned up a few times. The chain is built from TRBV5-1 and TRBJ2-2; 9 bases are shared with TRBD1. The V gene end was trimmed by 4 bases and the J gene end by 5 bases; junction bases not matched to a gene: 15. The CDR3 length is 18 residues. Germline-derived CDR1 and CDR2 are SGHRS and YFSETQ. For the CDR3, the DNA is TGCGCCAGCAGCACGGGACAGGGTATTTGGCGCGCTACCGGGGAGCTGTTTTTT. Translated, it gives CASSTGQGIWRATGELFF.

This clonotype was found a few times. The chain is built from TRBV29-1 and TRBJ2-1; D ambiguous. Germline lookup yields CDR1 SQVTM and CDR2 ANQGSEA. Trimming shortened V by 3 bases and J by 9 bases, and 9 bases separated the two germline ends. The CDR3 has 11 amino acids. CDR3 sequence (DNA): TGCAGCGTTGAGGGTGTCGGTGAGCAGTTCTTC. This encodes CSVEGVGEQFF.

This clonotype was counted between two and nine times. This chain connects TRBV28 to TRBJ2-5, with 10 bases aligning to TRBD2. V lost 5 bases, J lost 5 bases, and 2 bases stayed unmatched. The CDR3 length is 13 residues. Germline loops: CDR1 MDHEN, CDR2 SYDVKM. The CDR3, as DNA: TGTGCCAGCAGTACTAGCGGGAAGGAGACCCAGTACTTC. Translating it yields CASSTSGKETQYF.

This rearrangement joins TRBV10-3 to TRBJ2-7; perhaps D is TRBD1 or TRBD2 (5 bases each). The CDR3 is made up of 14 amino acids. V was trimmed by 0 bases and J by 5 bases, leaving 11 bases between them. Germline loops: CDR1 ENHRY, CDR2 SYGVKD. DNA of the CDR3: TGTGCCATCAGTGAGTCGAGGGACGGGGACGAGCAGTACTTC. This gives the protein CAISESRDGDEQYF.

This chain's CDR3 is CASSPLTVTDTQYF. The CDR3 coding sequence is TGTGCCAGCAGCCCGCTGACGGTAACTGATACGCAGTATTTT. The chain is built from TRBV12-3 or TRBV12-4 and TRBJ2-3; D remains ambiguous. The CDR3 is 14 residues long. The V end lost 6 bases, the J end lost 6 bases, and 16 bases lay between the germline ends.

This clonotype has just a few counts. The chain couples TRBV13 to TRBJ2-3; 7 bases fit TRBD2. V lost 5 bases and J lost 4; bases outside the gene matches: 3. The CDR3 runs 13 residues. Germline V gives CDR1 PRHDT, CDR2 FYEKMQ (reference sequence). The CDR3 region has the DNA TGTGCCAGCAGCGCGCGGGGGTCAGATACGCAGTATTTT. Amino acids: CASSARGSDTQYF.

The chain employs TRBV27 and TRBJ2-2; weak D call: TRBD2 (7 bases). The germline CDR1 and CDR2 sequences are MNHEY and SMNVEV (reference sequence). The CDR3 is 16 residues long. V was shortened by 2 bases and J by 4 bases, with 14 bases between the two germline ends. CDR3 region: CASSLGGAMVTGELFF. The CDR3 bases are TGTGCCAGCAGTTTAGGGGGGGCTATGGTCACCGGGGAGCTGTTTTTT.

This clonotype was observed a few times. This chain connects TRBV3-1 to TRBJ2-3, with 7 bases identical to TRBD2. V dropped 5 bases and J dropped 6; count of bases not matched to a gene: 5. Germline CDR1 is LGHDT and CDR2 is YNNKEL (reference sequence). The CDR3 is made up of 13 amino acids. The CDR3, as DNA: TGTGCCAGCAGCAGGACTAGGGTGGATACGCAGTATTTT. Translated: CASSRTRVDTQYF.

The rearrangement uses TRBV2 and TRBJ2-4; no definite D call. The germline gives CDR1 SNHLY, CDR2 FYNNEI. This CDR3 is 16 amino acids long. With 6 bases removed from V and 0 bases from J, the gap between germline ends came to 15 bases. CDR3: CASRVPRALAKNIQYF. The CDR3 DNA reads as TGTGCCAGCAGGGTTCCACGGGCTCTAGCCAAAAACATTCAGTACTTC.

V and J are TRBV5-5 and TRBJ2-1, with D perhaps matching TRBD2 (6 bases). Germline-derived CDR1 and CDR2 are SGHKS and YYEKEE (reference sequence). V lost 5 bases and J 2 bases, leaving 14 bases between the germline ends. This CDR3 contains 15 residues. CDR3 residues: CASSFLAYPYNEQFF. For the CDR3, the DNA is TGTGCCAGCAGTTTCCTAGCGTACCCCTACAATGAGCAGTTCTTC.

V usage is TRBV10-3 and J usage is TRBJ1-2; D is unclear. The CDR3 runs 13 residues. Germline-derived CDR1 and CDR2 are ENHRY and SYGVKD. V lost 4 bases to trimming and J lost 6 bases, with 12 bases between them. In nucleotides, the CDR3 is TGTGCCATCAGTGTGAACCCCCGGGATGGCTACACCTTC. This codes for CAISVNPRDGYTF.

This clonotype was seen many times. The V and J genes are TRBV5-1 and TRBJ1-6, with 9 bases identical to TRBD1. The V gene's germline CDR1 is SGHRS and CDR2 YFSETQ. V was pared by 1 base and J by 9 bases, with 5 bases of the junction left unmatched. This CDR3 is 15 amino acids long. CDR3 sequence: CASSLWTGVGSPLHF. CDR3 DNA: TGCGCCAGCAGCTTGTGGACAGGGGTGGGTTCACCCCTCCACTTT.

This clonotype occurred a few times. CDR3 loop: CASSLVPAEGNTEAFF. The CDR3 DNA reads as TGCGCCAGCAGCTTGGTTCCCGCGGAGGGGAACACTGAAGCTTTCTTT. This rearrangement joins TRBV5-1 to TRBJ1-1; D remains unclear. The CDR3 has 16 amino acids. Germline values: CDR1 SGHRS, CDR2 YFSETQ. Trimming cost V 0 bases and J 1 base, with 13 bases left between them. The variable domain in full, with the rest retrieved from reference TRBV5-1 and TRBJ1-1, is KAGVTQTPRYLIKTRGQQVTLSCSPISGHRSVSWYQQTPGQGLQFLFEYFSETQRNKGNFPGRFSGRQFSNSRSEMNVSTLELGDSALYLCASSLVPAEGNTEAFFGQGTRLTVV.

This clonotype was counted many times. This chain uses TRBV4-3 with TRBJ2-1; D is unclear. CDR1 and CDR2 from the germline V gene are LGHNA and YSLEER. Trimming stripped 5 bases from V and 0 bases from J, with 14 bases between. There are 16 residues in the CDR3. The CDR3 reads CASSSDPSSSYNEQFF. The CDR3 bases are TGCGCCAGCAGCTCCGACCCCTCGAGCTCCTACAATGAGCAGTTCTTC.

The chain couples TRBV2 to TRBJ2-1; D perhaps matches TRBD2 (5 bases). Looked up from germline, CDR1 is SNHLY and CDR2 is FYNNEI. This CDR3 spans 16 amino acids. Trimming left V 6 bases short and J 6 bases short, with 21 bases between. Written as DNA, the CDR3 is TGTGCCAGCAGGACCTCACTAGACGTTACCCCCAATGAGCAGTTCTTC. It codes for CASRTSLDVTPNEQFF.

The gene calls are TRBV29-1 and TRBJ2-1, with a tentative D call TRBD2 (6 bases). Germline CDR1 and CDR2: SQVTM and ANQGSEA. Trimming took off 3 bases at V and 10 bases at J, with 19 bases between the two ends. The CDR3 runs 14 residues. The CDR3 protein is CSVDGGGNLLEQFF. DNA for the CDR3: TGCAGCGTTGACGGTGGCGGGAACCTATTGGAGCAGTTCTTC.

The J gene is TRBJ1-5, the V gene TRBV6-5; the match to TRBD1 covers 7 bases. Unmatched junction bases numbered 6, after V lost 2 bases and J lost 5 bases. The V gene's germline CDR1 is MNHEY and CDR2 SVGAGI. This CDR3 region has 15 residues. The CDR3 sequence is CASSYRRGGDQPQHF. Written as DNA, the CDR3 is TGTGCCAGCAGTTACCGCCGAGGGGGCGATCAGCCCCAGCATTTT.

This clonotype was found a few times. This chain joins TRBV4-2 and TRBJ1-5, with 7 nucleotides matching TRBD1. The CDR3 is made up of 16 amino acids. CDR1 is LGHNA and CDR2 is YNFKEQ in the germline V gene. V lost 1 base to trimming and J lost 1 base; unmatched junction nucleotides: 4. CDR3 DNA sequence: TGTGCCAGCAGCCAAGGAGGGGGCGTAAGCAATCAGCCCCAGCATTTT. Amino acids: CASSQGGGVSNQPQHF.

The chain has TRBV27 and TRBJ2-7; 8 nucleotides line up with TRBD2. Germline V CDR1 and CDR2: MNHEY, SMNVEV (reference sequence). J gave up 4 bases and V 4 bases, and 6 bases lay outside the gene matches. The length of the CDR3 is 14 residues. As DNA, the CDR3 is TGTGCCAGCAGTTCGACGGGGGGGCTGTACGAGCAGTACTTC. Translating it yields CASSSTGGLYEQYF.

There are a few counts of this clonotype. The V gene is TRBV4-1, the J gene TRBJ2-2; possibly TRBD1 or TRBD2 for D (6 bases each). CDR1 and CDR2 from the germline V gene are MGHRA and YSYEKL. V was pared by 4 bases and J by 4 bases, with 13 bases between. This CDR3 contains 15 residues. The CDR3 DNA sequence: TGCGCCAGCAGCCCTACGGAGGGGGGCACCGGGGAGCTGTTTTTT. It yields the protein CASSPTEGGTGELFF.

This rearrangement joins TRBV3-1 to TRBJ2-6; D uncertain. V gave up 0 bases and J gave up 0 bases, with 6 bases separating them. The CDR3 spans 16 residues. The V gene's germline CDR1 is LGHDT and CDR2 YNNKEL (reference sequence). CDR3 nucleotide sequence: TGTGCCAGCAGCCAAGATTTTACCTCTGGGGCCAACGTCCTGACTTTC. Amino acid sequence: CASSQDFTSGANVLTF. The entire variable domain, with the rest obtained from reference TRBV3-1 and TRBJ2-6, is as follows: DTAVSQTPKYLVTQMGNDKSIKCEQNLGHDTMYWYKQDSKKFLKIMFSYNNKELIINETVPNRFSPKSPDKAHLNLHINSLELGDSAVYFCASSQDFTSGANVLTFGAGSRLTVL.